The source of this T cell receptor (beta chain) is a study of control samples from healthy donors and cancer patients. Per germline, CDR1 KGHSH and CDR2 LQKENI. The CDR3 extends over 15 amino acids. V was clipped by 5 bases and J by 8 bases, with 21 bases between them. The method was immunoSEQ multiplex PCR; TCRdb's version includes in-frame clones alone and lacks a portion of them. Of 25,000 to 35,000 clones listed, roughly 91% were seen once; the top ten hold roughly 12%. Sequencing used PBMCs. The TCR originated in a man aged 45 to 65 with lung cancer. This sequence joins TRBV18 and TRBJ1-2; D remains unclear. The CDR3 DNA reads TGTGCCAGCTCATCTATCGACGCTGTACAGCCCGGCTACACCTTC. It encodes CASSSIDAVQPGYTF. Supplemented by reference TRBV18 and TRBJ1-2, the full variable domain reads NAGVMQNPRHLVRRRGQEARLRCSPMKGHSHVYWYRQLPEEGLKFMVYLQKENIIDESGMPKERFSAEFPKEGPSILRIQQVVRGDSAAYFCASSSIDAVQPGYTFGSGTRLTVV.